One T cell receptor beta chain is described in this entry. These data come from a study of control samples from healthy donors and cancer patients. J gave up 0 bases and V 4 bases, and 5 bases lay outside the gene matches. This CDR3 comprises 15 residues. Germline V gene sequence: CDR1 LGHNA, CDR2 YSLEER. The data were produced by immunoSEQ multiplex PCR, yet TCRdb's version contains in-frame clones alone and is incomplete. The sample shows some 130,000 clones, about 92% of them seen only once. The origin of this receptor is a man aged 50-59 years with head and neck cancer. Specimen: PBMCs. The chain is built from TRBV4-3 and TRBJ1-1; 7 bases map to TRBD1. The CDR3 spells CASSRGGPMNTEAFF. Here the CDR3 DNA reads TGCGCCAGCAGCCGAGGGGGCCCTATGAACACTGAAGCTTTCTTT.